This is a list of T cell receptor beta chains from one sample in a study of shared clonotypes between healthy human individuals. Here immunoSEQ multiplex PCR was the method, and the copy in TCRdb shows in-frame clones only, minus some. The repertoire includes about 1.4 million clones, about 96% of them detected once, and roughly 1.2% sits in the top ten. The sequenced sample was naive CD4+ T cells sorted from blood. These receptors all come from a man aged 25 to 40 in good health. CDR3s include the opening cysteine and the closing phenylalanine or tryptophan. A D gene is named only where the DNA matches it firmly. Some rows have no size entry. The others give once, few or many, or a class for an expanded clone.

v_gene,d_gene,abundance,j_gene,CDR3aa,CDR3nt
TRBV11-2,-,-,TRBJ2-7,CASSSTRAWYEQYF,TGTGCCAGCAGCTCTACTAGAGCGTGGTACGAGCAGTACTTC
TRBV10-3,-,-,TRBJ1-5,CATSDSGLRDNQPQHF,TGTGCCACCTCCGATTCCGGTCTCAGGGACAATCAGCCCCAGCATTTT
TRBV5-8,-,-,TRBJ2-7,CASSQRPPGSYREQYF,TGTGCCAGCAGCCAACGCCCGCCAGGGTCTTATCGCGAGCAGTACTTC
TRBV5-1,TRBD2,-,TRBJ2-5,CASSSGLAGGRETQYF,TGCGCCAGCAGCTCCGGACTAGCGGGAGGGAGGGAGACCCAGTACTTC
TRBV27,-,-,TRBJ1-4,CASTTVGGEKLFF,TGTGCCAGCACGACAGTGGGTGGGGAAAAACTGTTTTTT
TRBV7-3,-,-,TRBJ2-2,CASSLTRDDRELFF,TGTGCCAGCAGCTTAACGCGTGACGACCGGGAGCTGTTTTTT
TRBV29-1,-,-,TRBJ1-1,CSVVGLTEAFF,TGCAGCGTTGTAGGCCTCACTGAAGCTTTCTTT
TRBV18,-,-,TRBJ2-7,CASSLTGKNTYEQYF,TGTGCCAGCTCCCTAACAGGGAAAAATACCTACGAGCAGTACTTC
TRBV7-6,TRBD2,-,TRBJ2-7,CASSLISGAKGLAGGEQYF,TGTGCCAGCAGCTTAATTTCGGGGGCAAAGGGACTAGCGGGAGGCGAGCAGTACTTC
TRBV19,TRBD1,-,TRBJ2-2,CASSLGQGITGELFF,TGTGCCAGTAGTTTGGGACAGGGGATCACCGGGGAGCTGTTTTTT
TRBV28,-,-,TRBJ1-5,CASSLGFGQPQHF,TGTGCCAGCAGTTTGGGTTTTGGACAGCCCCAGCATTTT
TRBV7-2,TRBD1,-,TRBJ1-4,CASSRDSSNEKLFF,TGTGCCAGCAGTCGGGACAGTTCTAATGAAAAACTGTTTTTT
TRBV10-1,TRBD2,-,TRBJ2-5,CASSRSGRAQETQYF,TGCGCCAGCAGTCGGAGCGGGAGGGCCCAAGAGACCCAGTACTTC
TRBV27,TRBD1,-,TRBJ2-1,CASSLKPAPGTVHNEQFF,TGTGCCAGCAGTTTAAAGCCCGCACCCGGGACAGTCCACAATGAGCAGTTCTTC
TRBV2,TRBD1,once,TRBJ2-5,CASNGPQGAGETQYF,TGTGCCAGCAACGGTCCCCAGGGGGCAGGGGAGACCCAGTACTTC
TRBV18,TRBD1,once,TRBJ1-5,CASSRQGGNQPQHF,TGTGCCAGCTCACGACAGGGCGGCAATCAGCCCCAGCATTTT
TRBV19,-,-,TRBJ1-5,CASSIDRFDQPQHF,TGTGCCAGTAGTATAGACAGGTTTGACCAGCCCCAGCATTTT
TRBV2,TRBD1,-,TRBJ1-5,CASSWKGRGPLDSNQPQHF,TGTGCCAGCAGTTGGAAGGGCAGGGGGCCCCTTGATAGCAATCAGCCCCAGCATTTT
TRBV25-1,-,-,TRBJ2-3,CASSEGVAASTDTQYF,TGTGCCAGCAGTGAAGGAGTAGCGGCTAGCACAGATACGCAGTATTTT
TRBV7-8,-,-,TRBJ2-1,CASSPRDRINEQFF,TGTGCCAGCAGCCCTCGAGACAGGATTAATGAGCAGTTCTTC
TRBV5-4,-,-,TRBJ2-6,CASSRDLKTGANVLTF,TGTGCCAGCAGTCGGGACCTTAAGACTGGGGCCAACGTCCTGACTTTC
TRBV28,-,-,TRBJ1-1,CASSLELGSENTEAFF,TGTGCCAGCAGTTTAGAACTAGGGTCGGAGAACACTGAAGCTTTCTTT
TRBV9,-,once,TRBJ1-1,CASQRGDRNTEAFF,TGTGCCAGCCAAAGGGGCGACCGAAACACTGAAGCTTTCTTT
TRBV9,-,-,TRBJ2-6,CASSEGGNSGANVLTF,TGTGCCAGCAGCGAGGGGGGCAACTCTGGGGCCAACGTCCTGACTTTC
TRBV6-5,TRBD1,-,TRBJ2-5,CASSYSIGTGVETQYF,TGTGCCAGCAGTTACTCGATCGGGACAGGGGTAGAGACCCAGTACTTC
TRBV6-5,-,-,TRBJ2-1,CASSYWDKASEQFF,TGTGCCAGCAGTTACTGGGACAAAGCCAGTGAGCAGTTCTTC
TRBV11-2,-,few,TRBJ2-6,CASSFPQNSGANVLTF,TGTGCCAGCAGCTTCCCGCAGAACTCTGGGGCCAACGTCCTGACTTTC
TRBV5-4,TRBD1,-,TRBJ2-7,CASSSDPGGQQYF,TGTGCCAGCAGCTCGGACCCAGGGGGCCAGCAGTACTTC
TRBV9,TRBD1,once,TRBJ1-5,CASSASGQGNQPQHF,TGTGCCAGCAGCGCGTCGGGACAGGGCAATCAGCCCCAGCATTTT
TRBV7-6,-,-,TRBJ2-2,CASSLALRTGELFF,TGTGCCAGCAGCTTAGCGCTGAGGACCGGGGAGCTGTTTTTT
TRBV28,-,-,TRBJ2-7,CASSLLTGDYEQYF,TGTGCCAGCAGTTTACTGACAGGAGACTACGAGCAGTACTTC
TRBV4-1,-,-,TRBJ1-2,CASSQDPGTDYGYTF,TGCGCCAGCAGCCAAGATCCGGGAACTGACTATGGCTACACCTTC
TRBV28,-,-,TRBJ2-3,CASRPRSTSTDTQYF,TGTGCCAGCAGACCTAGGAGCACCAGCACAGATACGCAGTATTTT
TRBV6-6,TRBD2,-,TRBJ2-3,CASRPRERDSTDTQYF,TGTGCCAGCAGGCCTCGAGAGCGGGATTCCACAGATACGCAGTATTTT
TRBV27,-,-,TRBJ1-1,CASWEWSTEAFF,TGTGCCAGCTGGGAGTGGTCCACTGAAGCTTTCTTT
TRBV5-8,-,-,TRBJ2-6,CASSLENSGANVLTF,TGTGCCAGCAGCTTGGAAAACTCTGGGGCCAACGTCCTGACTTTC
TRBV11-2,-,-,TRBJ2-7,CASSLLYEQYF,TGTGCCAGCAGCCTCCTTTACGAGCAGTACTTC
TRBV6-5,-,-,TRBJ2-1,CASSPTGQGGPEQFF,TGTGCCAGCAGTCCTACAGGGCAGGGAGGCCCCGAGCAGTTCTTC
TRBV5-4,-,-,TRBJ2-1,CASSLGPQGNEQFF,TGTGCCAGCAGCTTGGGGCCCCAAGGAAATGAGCAGTTCTTC
TRBV2,TRBD2,-,TRBJ2-7,CASSELAGTYEQYF,TGTGCCAGCAGTGAGCTAGCGGGGACCTACGAGCAGTACTTC
TRBV9,-,-,TRBJ2-1,CASSVGPNEQFF,TGTGCCAGCAGCGTAGGGCCGAATGAGCAGTTCTTC
TRBV7-2,-,-,TRBJ2-3,CASSLARGRFTDTQYF,TGTGCCAGCAGCTTAGCGCGTGGACGCTTCACAGATACGCAGTATTTT